The clone carrying this T cell receptor (beta chain) was seen many times. CDR1 is PRHDT, CDR2 FYEKMQ, per germline (reference sequence). The CDR3 has 16 amino acids. Trimming removed 3 bases from V and 2 bases from J; junction bases left unmatched: 4. Amplified regions were TCR beta CDR3 sequences from RNA transcripts. RT-PCR in the first round (using the HTBI primer set) targeted the TCR CDR3. MiXCR, run by TCRdb on the multiplex PCR reads, gives a single entry per CDR3 protein. The sample includes about 300,000 distinct CDR3 sequences, about an eighth of them seen just once. This sample was taken from a study of T cells in Graves' hyperthyroidism and ophthalmopathy. Patients having uncontrolled infection, another autoimmune disease, pregnancy or lactation were not included. Each diagnosis drew on symptoms, thyroxine, TRAb, thyroid ultrasound and orbital computed tomography findings. At first hyperthyroidism diagnosis, before any ophthalmopathy symptoms, the blood sample was collected.

The TCR comes from a woman in her 30s with Graves' hyperthyroidism that later progressed to Graves' ophthalmopathy. Sequencing was performed on blood. The chain uses TRBV13 and TRBJ2-1; 10 bases align to TRBD1. The CDR3 is CASSFGTGVTYNEQFF. The CDR3 DNA is TGTGCCAGCAGCTTTGGGACAGGGGTCACCTACAATGAGCAGTTCTTC.